This TCR beta chain was profiled in a study of shared clonotypes between healthy human individuals (dated by TCRdb to 2020 to 2022). Some background on the complete study: The cohort included a few men and a couple of women between 18 and 49 years of age. For each donor, CD4 naive and CD4 memory were each given three plates, CD8 naive was given two plates, and CD8 memory was given one plate. Blood TCR repertoires of a handful of healthy adults were deeply sequenced to estimate repertoire size and the extent of clonotype sharing between individuals. To increase sequencing depth and limit assay-specific biases, TCR repertoire library preparation and sequencing were carried out by different laboratories using diverse techniques. Each donor's leukapheresis produced roughly between about 0.85 and 10 billion PBMCs.

The cysteine opens and the phenylalanine closes a CDR3 of 20 amino acids. Of the read, only the CDR3 DNA is kept; its 60 bases are in frame from base 1. Trimming accounts for 4 bases at V and 2 bases at J, while the number of junction bases matched to no gene is 21. The germline V gene provides CDR1 MGHRA and CDR2 YSYEKL. Using the deep immunoSEQ assay, TCR CDR3 regions were amplified from genomic DNA by multiplex PCR. For each cell subset, the extracted genomic DNA was distributed evenly across all wells of several immunoSEQ 96-well plates, and each plate served as one replicate. Each replicate PCR for sorted subsets received roughly 0.2 ug genomic DNA, equal to about 30,000 T cell genomes. Purified libraries were measured with a Qubit 3.0 fluorometer, size-checked on a Bioanalyzer 2100, and measured again with the KAPA Library Quantification kit. Every immunoSEQ 96-well plate was sequenced on a dedicated single-read 150-cycle Illumina NextSeq 550 flow cell. Regarding the original processing steps: The immunoSEQ output contained only junctional sequences without quality scores, so filtering could not match that applied to full-length reads. To assign V/J genes and CDR3, sequences were annotated using PyIR, a Python wrapper for IgBLAST v1.9, with IMGT germline references. Reads with weak V/J assignments (E-value above 1e-6), missing CDR3, stop codons, out-of-frame junctions, or ambiguous translated residues were removed. V3J clonotypes were defined by identical inferred V gene, J gene, and CDR3 amino acid sequence. Percentage overlap between repertoires was computed as shared unique clonotypes divided by the size of the smaller repertoire. RTK rarefaction, the Chao1 estimator, and Recon v2.1 estimates of unobserved clonotypes were used to assess repertoire richness. Generation probabilities were computed with OLGA for all TCRbeta clonotypes obtained by the gDNA method from four donors. TCRdb re-hosts the immuneACCESS table, in-frame sequences only. Its copies lack some clones; in the studies checked, an unresolved V gene accounts for under half of them, and the cause for the rest is not known. V, J and clone size are those of that table, while D and trimming were read from the DNA. The sample table lists more than 2 million clones, around 95% of them with a count of one. Under 2% of the sample lies in the top ten.

Summary of the overall study and its limitations: The genetic and exposure-history diversity represented was limited by the small number of donors. Naive subsets generally had larger estimated clonotype richness than memory subsets did. Even with the large sequencing depth, rarefaction of the sorted-subset datasets indicated that sequencing was incomplete. Higher generation probabilities were observed for clonotypes shared by all four sorted-subset donors than for non-shared clonotypes. When a few donors were compared, the shared fraction of clonotypes was approximately 5% for naive CD4, around 3.5% for naive CD8, more than 2% for memory CD4, and roughly 0.4% for memory CD8. Sampling was restricted to blood, and TCR repertoires in tissues likely differ from the TCR repertoires found in blood. Based on pairwise subsampling, the degree of clonotype sharing among donors was expected to be affected by sequencing depth.

Comments on this clone: Its target antigen remains unknown. Per-nucleotide qualities are absent, and no much larger clonotype sits a single base away.

CD8 naive samples were obtained by positive selection for CCR7 among CD45RO-negative cells, yielding a CD45RA+CCR7+ population from which TemRA cells were excluded. The donors were healthy, HIV-negative adults who had no recently reported acute infections or vaccinations. All donors were Caucasian adults living in Nashville, Tennessee, USA. Blood was obtained by leukapheresis, after which PBMCs were separated by Ficoll-Histopaque density gradient centrifugation and cryopreserved in liquid nitrogen vapor phase. Analytical flow cytometry was used to check the purity and quantity of each magnetically sorted T cell population. Each sorted fraction had its genomic DNA isolated and then quantified by UV absorbance on a Nanodrop 2000c.

The chain is assembled from TRBV4-1 and TRBJ2-3; TRBD2 agrees with 7 junctional bases. This receptor was identified in a man younger than 30 in good health. Some clones in this sample may be carry-over from other donors' samples. Sequencing was done on a sample of naive CD8+ T cells from PBMCs. Explained via the paper, the cell subset or site label denotes: CD45RA+CCR7+. The CDR3 region reads CASSRNPIGLRETLTDTQYF. The nucleotide sequence reads as follows: TGCGCCAGCAGCCGAAACCCTATAGGGTTGCGGGAGACCCTCACAGATACGCAGTATTTT.